This T cell receptor beta chain came from a study of CD8+ T cells in alopecia areata. Study context: Tofacitinib therapy lasting 6 to 18 months was followed by 6 months off drug.

General observations from the study: Especially in alopecia totalis/universalis, lesional scalp showed greater clonality than normal scalp did.

Germline V gene sequence: CDR1 GTSNPN, CDR2 SVGIG (reference sequence). The CDR3 runs 14 residues. Trimming removed 3 bases at V and 6 bases at J, with 12 bases between. Sample treatment: oral pan-JAK inhibitor, 5-10 mg twice daily. Isolated RNA was reverse transcribed into cDNA used as the sequencing template. TCRdb's copy holds only in-frame clones and misses some; the assay was immunoSEQ multiplex PCR. The data show 200,000 to 250,000 clones, with less than 65% seen just once and around 3.9% held by the top ten. With regard to this clone: Its antigen is unidentified.

The sequence came from a human donor with alopecia areata. Source: CD4+ T cells sorted from blood, taken at week 4, from a patient treated with tofacitinib. The chain joins TRBV30 to TRBJ1-6; D gene ambiguous. The CDR3 DNA follows: TGTGCCTGGAGGGGTTCGGCCCCTAATTCACCCCTCCACTTT. Residues: CAWRGSAPNSPLHF.